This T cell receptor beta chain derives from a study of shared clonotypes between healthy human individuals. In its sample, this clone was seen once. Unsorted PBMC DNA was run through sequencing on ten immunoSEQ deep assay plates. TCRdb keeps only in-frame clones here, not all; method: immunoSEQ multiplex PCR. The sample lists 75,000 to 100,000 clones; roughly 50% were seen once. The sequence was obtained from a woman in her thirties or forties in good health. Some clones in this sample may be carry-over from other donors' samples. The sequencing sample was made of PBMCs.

CDR3 amino acids: CASSLGTGGYEQYF. CDR3 DNA: TGTGCCAGCAGCCTTGGGACAGGGGGCTACGAGCAGTACTTC. The chain employs TRBV5-4 and TRBJ2-7; 11 bases map to TRBD1. Germline V gene sequence: CDR1 SGHNT, CDR2 YYREEE (reference sequence). Trimming removed 4 bases from V and 3 bases from J; junction bases left unmatched: 3. The CDR3 contains 14 residues.